This T cell receptor beta chain stems from a study of cytomegalovirus exposure and HLA in healthy donors (dated by TCRdb to 2017 to 2019). The study in broad terms: An earlier analysis of roughly 500 of the donors reported approximately 270 Gb of sequence data and roughly 110 million unique TCR beta sequences from 150 million to 200 million T cells. In the later analysis, no new phenotypic data were used to find candidate immune exposures; instead, reliance was placed on TCR beta sequences and their occurrence across donors. Among the roughly 390 genotyped donors, around 79% belonged to the genetic ancestry cluster associated with self-reported Caucasian donors. Across approximately 420 genotyped donors of the cohort, an average of about 200,000 unique TCR beta nucleotide sequences per donor were sequenced, and approximately 17% of those sequences were non-productive. All discovery cohort repertoires had been generated using a single sequencing platform. An early release that covered around 590 HLA-typed donors contained approximately 300 gigabases of sequencing data and 65 million to 100 million unique TCR sequences. The aim of the study was to test whether cataloging public T cell receptors could identify signatures of past pathogen exposure. In a later analysis, previously published TCR beta repertoires from 550 to 750 donors were re-analyzed and high-resolution HLA genotyping was added so that TCR occurrence patterns could be studied. An earlier analysis of around 540 of the donors applied high-throughput TCR beta sequencing to assess whether each TCR beta V gene segment acted as functional or pseudogenic. The study combined high-throughput TCR immunosequencing, statistical association of individual TCRs with disease status, and machine learning to predict cytomegalovirus infection status. Roughly 5 DR-DQ haplotypes were handled as single units for association and clustering, since linkage in the cohort was strong. A later genetic analysis took genome-wide SNP genotypes for about 60% of the roughly 670 donors and used that subset as a discovery cohort. Typing coverage differed by locus: A, B, C, DRB1 and DQB1 were typed in about 620-640 donors, DQA1 in 522, DPA1 in over 600, and DPB1 in 450 to 490. Class I and class II HLA loci were covered by the typing at four-digit resolution. Using immunosequencing, the study profiled T cell repertoires from roughly 650 subjects and related those repertoires to cytomegalovirus serostatus. Donor age, sex, ethnicity and CMV serostatus were collected together with the repertoire data. Along with the approximately 700-subject first cohort, a separate validation cohort of over a hundred different subjects was used. What the work shows at the level of the full study, not this receptor alone: Several of the top co-occurrence clusters appeared to be linked to parvovirus B19, influenza, CMV and Epstein-Barr virus, according to a later analysis. Some IMGT-functional V segments, including TRBV6-2 and TRBV6-3, could not be distinguished by the 87-base-pair reads and were therefore excluded. A few of the identified cytomegalovirus-associated TCR beta chains were confirmed in vitro to be specific for cytomegalovirus antigens. Because counts were too low, some 17 rarely observed V segments, including chromosome 9 orphons, were left out of the earlier analysis of about 620 of the donors. According to the authors, the approach could potentially be generalized to other disease states and immunological phenotypes. A further reported finding was that TCR beta sequences accurately predicted the HLA-A and HLA-B alleles for most subjects in the first cohort. Linkage disequilibrium might explain the correlated functional status among segregating V segments, but an unknown experimental factor could not be excluded. Because HLA typing was unavailable for some donors at each locus, only the typed subset was used in association tests. Broadly in line with IMGT annotations, most TCR beta V segments showed up in productive rearrangements about 90% or about 30% of the time in an earlier analysis of roughly 590 of the donors. When HLA alleles, especially DR and DQ, strongly co-occurred, attributing TCR associations to individual alleles was difficult. While some public TCRs were present in many individuals, most TCR sequences turned up only very rarely across donors. The classifier was reported to diagnose cytomegalovirus status with high specificity and sensitivity in both the original cohort and the validation cohort. Specific HLA alleles were associated with some 15,000 TCR beta sequences at a false discovery rate of 0.05 in a later analysis. Most CMV-associated TCR beta chains appeared to be HLA-restricted in a later analysis, and the HLA associations seemed to be driven largely by CMV exposure. Roughly uniform sequencing depth across donors was assumed in presence/absence analyses, although this assumption may not hold. An association between a missense DCLRE1C variant and V-gene and J-gene trimming of TCR beta chains was found in a later genetic analysis and replicated in an independent cohort. A group of highly shared sequence variants was considered likely to be a technical artifact of the sequencing pipeline. For the cohort, immune exposure information was limited to CMV serostatus. Compared with the 666-donor mean, donors in an Asian-associated ancestry cluster had fewer N-insertions in productive TCRs, according to a later genetic analysis. In a later analysis, TCR association rates were found to vary across HLA loci, with the most associated TCRs seen for DRB1 alleles and the fewest for HLA-C alleles. Only TCR beta chains were sequenced in this cohort, and the absence of alpha or paired-chain data limited detectable features. The study listed 150 to 200 TCR beta chains as associated with cytomegalovirus. In a later analysis, HLA-associated TCR beta chains showed more clonal expansion and lower generation probabilities than non-associated chains that were equally common.

Library preparation used the immunoSEQ multiplex PCR assay. A mixture of 60 forward primers for TCR Vbeta segments and 13 reverse primers for TCR Jbeta segments was used in the multiplex PCR. The CDR3 region of rearranged TCR beta genes was amplified from genomic DNA by a multiplex PCR assay. On the Illumina HiSeq System, the amplified TCR beta libraries were sequenced as 87-base-pair reads. In the original analysis: In a later analysis, 77 million or so unique TCR beta chains were counted across the 650 to 700 repertoires, and about 9.9 million of these chains were shared by at least two donors. Raw reads were error-corrected and collapsed into unique sequences with a nearest-neighbor algorithm that merged closely related sequences to remove PCR and sequencing errors. V, D and J gene segments were assigned by aligning CDR3 sequences to IMGT reference sequences. For a sequence to be retained, at least a six-nucleotide match to both a V gene segment and a J gene segment was required. Rearrangements were classified as productive when the CDR3 lacked stop codons and remained in frame with V and J, and all other rearrangements were classified as non-productive. Following IMGT convention, CDR3 was defined as the stretch from the second conserved V-encoded cysteine to the conserved J-encoded phenylalanine. In an earlier analysis of roughly 580 of the donors, sequences lacking an unambiguous match to a single V gene segment were excluded. An earlier analysis of 587 of the donors called V segments functional above 56.7% productive rearrangements and segregating when the between-donor standard deviation exceeded 5%. A statistical classification framework was built to diagnose cytomegalovirus status from the catalog of TCR beta chain sequences. In a later analysis, V and J genes were assigned by comparing TCR nucleotide sequences against IMGT/GENE-DB human TR gene sequences. Using the TCRdist pipeline, a later analysis assigned CDR3 sequences along with most-parsimonious VDJ recombination scenarios. In a later analysis, each TCR beta chain was defined by its CDR3 amino acid sequence together with its V-gene family, and reads lacking a unique V-gene family were excluded. To address suspected cross-contamination and a sequencing artifact, a later analysis removed approximately 600 highly shared, low-generation-probability nucleotide sequences. In a later analysis, a clonal expansion index was calculated for each public chain from normalized within-repertoire ranks of inferred template counts. In a later analysis, generation probabilities were computed with a VDJ recombination model fitted to out-of-frame rearrangements, and the resulting probabilities were checked against IGoR. A later analysis scored TCR-TCR, TCR-HLA and TCR-CMV co-occurrence with hypergeometric tests, applying a repertoire-size bias correction to TCR pairs. In a later analysis, false discovery rates were estimated by permuting HLA or CMV assignments 20 times. In a later analysis, co-occurring TCRs were grouped with DBSCAN, and TCRdist sequence similarity was added when clustering was performed within HLA-allele-positive subsets. Repertoires with fewer than 30,000 or more than 120,000 public chains, plus five repertoires with anomalous nucleotide sharing, were excluded from co-occurrence clustering. TCRdb retrieved this table from immuneACCESS and kept in-frame rearrangements only. Not all clones are present; in checked studies, unresolved V genes account for under half, and no reason is known for the remainder. V, J and clone size reflect that table, while D and trimming were determined from the DNA. The sample data list more than 100,000 clones, and more than 70% of these were observed just once. The top ten hold approximately 1.1% of the sample.

The cohort was made up of roughly 670 healthy bone marrow donors. Cohort members were all nominally healthy when sampled, although unrecorded immune exposures were likely present. The donor was CMV seronegative and belonged to the group of 350 or so seronegative cohort members. A peripheral blood sample was provided by each donor, and peripheral blood mononuclear cells were used for TCR beta sequencing. Genomic DNA extraction from the blood cell samples was performed with the Qiagen DNeasy Blood Extraction Kit. V is trimmed back by 4 bases and J by 6 bases, and the junction contains 11 bases that no gene match accounts for. From the germline V gene (reference sequence), CDR1 is MNHNY and CDR2 is SVGAGI. Reading from cysteine to phenylalanine, the CDR3 counts 16 amino acids. Only the CDR3 portion is preserved as DNA: 48 bases, with reading frame beginning at the first base. In the case of this clone: Its target antigen remains unknown. No base quality information exists; no much larger clone differs at one position.

This TCR derives from a male donor in good health and CMV-seronegative. Sequenced input: PBMCs. The chain employs TRBV6-6 and TRBJ1-2; 10 bases in the junction line up with TRBD1. Here the CDR3 is given as CASSSSRQGAWDGYTF. The DNA sequence is TGTGCCAGCAGTTCCTCTAGACAGGGGGCGTGGGATGGCTACACCTTC.